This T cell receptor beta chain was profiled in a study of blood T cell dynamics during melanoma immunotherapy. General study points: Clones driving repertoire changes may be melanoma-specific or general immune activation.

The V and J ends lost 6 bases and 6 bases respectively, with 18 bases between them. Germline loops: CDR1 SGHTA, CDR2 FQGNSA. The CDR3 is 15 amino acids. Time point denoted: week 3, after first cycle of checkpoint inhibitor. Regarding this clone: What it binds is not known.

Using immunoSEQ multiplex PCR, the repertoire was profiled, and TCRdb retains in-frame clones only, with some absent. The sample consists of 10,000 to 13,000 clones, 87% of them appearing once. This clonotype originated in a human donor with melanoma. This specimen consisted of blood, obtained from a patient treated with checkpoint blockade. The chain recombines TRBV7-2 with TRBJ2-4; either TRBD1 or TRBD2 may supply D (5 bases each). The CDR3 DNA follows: TGTGCCAGCAGTCCCGGGGCCCGGGGAACAAACATTCAGTACTTC. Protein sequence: CASSPGARGTNIQYF.